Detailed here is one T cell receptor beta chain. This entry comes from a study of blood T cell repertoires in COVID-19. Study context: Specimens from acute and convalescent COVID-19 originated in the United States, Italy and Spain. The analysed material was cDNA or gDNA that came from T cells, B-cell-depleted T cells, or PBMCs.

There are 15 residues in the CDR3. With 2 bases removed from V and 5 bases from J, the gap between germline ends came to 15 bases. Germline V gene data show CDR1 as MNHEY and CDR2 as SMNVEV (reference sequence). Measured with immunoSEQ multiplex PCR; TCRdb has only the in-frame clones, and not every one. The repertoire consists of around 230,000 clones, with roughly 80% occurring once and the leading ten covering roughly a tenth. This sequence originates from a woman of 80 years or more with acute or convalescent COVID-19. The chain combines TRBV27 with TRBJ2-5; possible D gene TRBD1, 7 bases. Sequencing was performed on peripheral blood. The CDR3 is CASSLRGQGGETQYF. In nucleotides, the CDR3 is TGTGCCAGCAGTTTACGTGGTCAGGGGGGCGAGACCCAGTACTTC.